Listed below are T cell receptor beta chains from one sample, sequenced in a study of low-dose radiotherapy and immunotherapy resistance in tumors. Each CDR3 protein gets one entry after TCRdb re-called the reads with MiXCR. The sample has approximately 84,000 distinct CDR3 sequences, roughly a sixth seen once. Sequenced material: PBMCs, taken before treatment. The receptors come from a male donor with prostate cancer. Both conserved end residues are part of each CDR3. Fields, in order: CDR3 DNA, CDR3 protein, J gene, V gene, clone size, D gene. D genes are given only for firm matches. Size is stated for part of the rows, as once, few or many counts, or as a class when the clone is expanded.

TGTGCCAGCAGTCGGGACAGACAAGAGACCCAGTACTTC CASSRDRQETQYF TRBJ2-5 TRBV6-6 many TRBD1
TGCGCCAGCAGCCAATTTATGCTCGGGAGTAATCAGCCCCAGCATTTT CASSQFMLGSNQPQHF TRBJ1-5 TRBV4-1 many .
TGTGCCTGGGGAGAACAGGGAATCACAGATACGCAGTATTTT CAWGEQGITDTQYF TRBJ2-3 TRBV30 many .
TGTGCCAGCAGTTTCGAAGAGACAGATACGCAGTATTTT CASSFEETDTQYF TRBJ2-3 TRBV12-3/TRBV12-4 many .
TGCAGCGGGAACGGTAACACCGGGGAGCTGTTTTTT CSGNGNTGELFF TRBJ2-2 TRBV29-1 many .
TGTGCCAGCAGCCAATGGACAGTCTCGCCCCTCCACTTT CASSQWTVSPLHF TRBJ1-6 TRBV3-1 many .
TGCAGCGTTGAAGTGACGGGGAGTGGGGAGACCCAGTACTTC CSVEVTGSGETQYF TRBJ2-5 TRBV29-1 few .
TGTGCCAGCAGCAATGGGCGGGGGCGCTACAATGAGCAGTTCTTC CASSNGRGRYNEQFF TRBJ2-1 TRBV25-1 many .
TGTGCCAGCACCTACGGGCGGCTGGGTGAGCAGTTCTTC CASTYGRLGEQFF TRBJ2-1 TRBV6-2/TRBV6-3 many .
TGTGCCAGCAGCCCGGGCAATGAGCAGTTCTTC CASSPGNEQFF TRBJ2-1 TRBV11-2 many .
TGTGCCAGCAGCTTAGCGCTTAGGGACAGGGGGCAGGTTGGCTACACCTTC CASSLALRDRGQVGYTF TRBJ1-2 TRBV7-2 many TRBD1
TGCGCCAGCAGCCCTTTCGGGGGGGGGATCCATGAGCAGTTCTTC CASSPFGGGIHEQFF TRBJ2-1 TRBV5-1 many TRBD2
TGTGCCAGCAGCGCCTACGACAGGGGCCTAGCCAAAAACATTCAGTACTTC CASSAYDRGLAKNIQYF TRBJ2-4 TRBV7-8 many TRBD1
TGCGCCAGCAGCTTGATGGGACAGCTGAACACTGAAGCTTTCTTT CASSLMGQLNTEAFF TRBJ1-1 TRBV5-1 many TRBD1
TGCGCCAGCCGTGGGGGCCCCCCTGAGGGCGGCTCCTACGAGCAGTACTTC CASRGGPPEGGSYEQYF TRBJ2-7 TRBV10-1 . .
TGCAGTGCCTCCTTAGCGGGGGAAAGCTCCTACAATGAGCAGTTCTTC CSASLAGESSYNEQFF TRBJ2-1 TRBV20-1 many TRBD2
TGTGCCAGCAGCTTAAATGAAAAACTGTTTTTT CASSLNEKLFF TRBJ1-4 TRBV11-2 many .